This TCR beta chain was sequenced during a study of control samples from healthy donors and cancer patients. TCRdb keeps only in-frame clones here, not all; method: immunoSEQ multiplex PCR. The profile covers tens of thousands of clones, with about 90% appearing a single time and around 6% taken by the ten largest. Germline V gene lookup returns CDR1 GTSNPN and CDR2 SVGIG (reference sequence). The CDR3 runs to 13 residues. Trimming cost V 5 bases and J 6 bases, with 11 bases left between them. Sequenced sample: blood. This chain connects TRBV30 to TRBJ1-6; D may be TRBD1 (5 bases). This TCR was sampled from a man aged 45-65 years in good health. The CDR3 reads CAWDGGFNSPLHF. Here the CDR3 DNA reads TGTGCCTGGGATGGGGGTTTTAATTCACCCCTCCACTTT.